A selection of T cell receptor beta chains follows, all from one sample in a study of cytomegalovirus exposure and HLA in healthy donors. Method: immunoSEQ multiplex PCR; TCRdb's copy keeps in-frame clones and lacks some. This table holds some 140,000 clones, 80% found once. Sequenced sample: PBMCs. These receptors all stem from a man aged 25 to 40 in good health and CMV-seropositive. Both conserved end residues are part of each CDR3. A D gene is named only where the DNA matches it firmly. Clone size is shown for a subset of rows, as once, few, many or a class of expanded clone.

J: TRBJ2-7; V: TRBV7-3; size: NA; D: NA; DNA: TGTGCCAGCAGCCCCCCGGGCGGGGAAAACCACGAGCAGTACTTC; CDR3: CASSPPGGENHEQYF
J: TRBJ2-1; V: TRBV11-2; size: few; D: TRBD2; DNA: TGTGCCAGCAGCTTTAGAGGTAGCGGGATGCGAAATGAGCAGTTCTTC; CDR3: CASSFRGSGMRNEQFF
J: TRBJ2-1; V: TRBV4-1; size: NA; D: TRBD2; DNA: TGCGCCAGCAGCCAAGCATCACTAGCGGGGTCGAAAAACAATGAGCAGTTCTTC; CDR3: CASSQASLAGSKNNEQFF
J: TRBJ2-1; V: TRBV18; size: NA; D: TRBD1; DNA: TGTGCCAGCTCATGGGGACAGGTGAACTACAATGAGCAGTTCTTC; CDR3: CASSWGQVNYNEQFF
J: TRBJ2-5; V: TRBV28; size: NA; D: TRBD1; DNA: TGTGCCAGCAGTTCCCTGGGACAGTCAAACGGGGAGACCCAGTACTTC; CDR3: CASSSLGQSNGETQYF
J: TRBJ1-4; V: TRBV7-9; size: NA; D: TRBD1; DNA: TGTGCCAGCAGCTTAGGCGGGGCCACAGGGGACGATGAAAAACTGTTTTTT; CDR3: CASSLGGATGDDEKLFF
J: TRBJ2-3; V: TRBV5-6; size: NA; D: TRBD2; DNA: TGTGCCAGCAGCCCGGGACTAGCGGGAGGGCCGGATACGCAGTATTTT; CDR3: CASSPGLAGGPDTQYF
J: TRBJ1-3; V: TRBV9; size: NA; D: NA; DNA: TGTGCCAGCAGCGTAGCGGGGGGCACCGGAAACACCATATATTTT; CDR3: CASSVAGGTGNTIYF
J: TRBJ2-1; V: TRBV15; size: few; D: NA; DNA: TGTGCCACCAGCAGAGATAGGTTCGCGGTAACCTACAATGAGCAGTTCTTC; CDR3: CATSRDRFAVTYNEQFF
J: TRBJ1-1; V: TRBV7-6; size: NA; D: TRBD1; DNA: TGTGCCAGCAGCTCGTTACAGGGGGCGTCGGGGGCCACTGAAGCTTTCTTT; CDR3: CASSSLQGASGATEAFF
J: TRBJ2-3; V: TRBV5-4; size: NA; D: NA; DNA: TGTGCCAGCAGCAGGGGACACCCGGTGGATACGCAGTATTTT; CDR3: CASSRGHPVDTQYF
J: TRBJ1-2; V: TRBV4-2; size: NA; D: NA; DNA: TGTGCCAGCAGCCAAGGGGGAGATAACTATGGCTACACCTTC; CDR3: CASSQGGDNYGYTF
J: TRBJ2-5; V: TRBV28; size: once; D: TRBD1; DNA: TGTGCCAGCAGGCCGGGACAGGGGCACCAAGAGACCCAGTACTTC; CDR3: CASRPGQGHQETQYF
J: TRBJ2-1; V: TRBV28; size: NA; D: NA; DNA: TGTGCCAGCAGTTTTGAGAGCTCCTACAATGAGCAGTTCTTC; CDR3: CASSFESSYNEQFF
J: TRBJ2-7; V: TRBV2; size: once; D: TRBD1; DNA: TGTGCCTCAAGCCGGACAGGCCATAGCTCCTACGAGCAGTACTTC; CDR3: CASSRTGHSSYEQYF
J: TRBJ2-7; V: TRBV7-3; size: NA; D: TRBD2; DNA: TGTGCCAGCAGCTCGGGACTAGCGGGAGGCGAGCAGTACTTC; CDR3: CASSSGLAGGEQYF
J: TRBJ1-5; V: TRBV29-1; size: NA; D: TRBD1; DNA: TGCAGCGTCGGACAGGGGTTCAATCAGCCCCAGCATTTT; CDR3: CSVGQGFNQPQHF
J: TRBJ2-7; V: TRBV4-2; size: few; D: TRBD2; DNA: TGTGCCAGCAGCCAAGATGGGAGCGGGAGCTACGAGCAGTACTTC; CDR3: CASSQDGSGSYEQYF
J: TRBJ1-1; V: TRBV19; size: NA; D: NA; DNA: TGTGCCAGTAGTATAGGGGGGACTCTTAGTTCTACTGAAGCTTTCTTT; CDR3: CASSIGGTLSSTEAFF
J: TRBJ2-1; V: TRBV10-3; size: NA; D: TRBD2; DNA: TGTGCCATCAGTGAGTCCCCCAGCGGGACGTACAATGAGCAGTTCTTC; CDR3: CAISESPSGTYNEQFF
J: TRBJ2-3; V: TRBV6-6; size: NA; D: TRBD2; DNA: TGTGCCAGCAGTTTAGCGGGAGGGGATACGCAGTATTTT; CDR3: CASSLAGGDTQYF
J: TRBJ2-1; V: TRBV14; size: NA; D: TRBD1; DNA: TGTGCCAGCAGCCAAGTCGGACAGGGGAGCTACAATGAGCAGTTCTTC; CDR3: CASSQVGQGSYNEQFF
J: TRBJ2-7; V: TRBV5-1; size: once; D: NA; DNA: TGCGCCAGCAGCTTGTTAATAGCAGGGTACGAGCAGTACTTC; CDR3: CASSLLIAGYEQYF
J: TRBJ2-5; V: TRBV5-1; size: once; D: TRBD2; DNA: TGCGCCAGCAGCGTGGGTAGCGGGCGACAAGAGACCCAGTACTTC; CDR3: CASSVGSGRQETQYF
J: TRBJ2-1; V: TRBV18; size: NA; D: NA; DNA: TGTGCCAGCTCACTCACTAGTGTTGGGTACAATGAGCAGTTCTTC; CDR3: CASSLTSVGYNEQFF
J: TRBJ1-3; V: TRBV5-1; size: NA; D: NA; DNA: TGCGCCAGCAGCTTGGATGGGCAGGGAACTGGAAACACCATATATTTT; CDR3: CASSLDGQGTGNTIYF
J: TRBJ2-7; V: TRBV2; size: NA; D: TRBD1; DNA: TGTGCCAGCAGAGGGACAGGGGGCTCCTACGAGCAGTACTTC; CDR3: CASRGTGGSYEQYF
J: TRBJ1-1; V: TRBV7-2; size: NA; D: NA; DNA: TGTGCCAGCAGCTTAGGGAACGCAGGGCCGAACACTGAAGCTTTCTTT; CDR3: CASSLGNAGPNTEAFF
J: TRBJ2-5; V: TRBV13; size: NA; D: NA; DNA: TGTGCCAGCAGCGGGGGGGCGCGAAAGACCCAGTACTTC; CDR3: CASSGGARKTQYF
J: TRBJ2-2; V: TRBV11-2; size: NA; D: NA; DNA: TGTGCCAGCAGCATCCAGGGGGGGGAGCTGTTTTTT; CDR3: CASSIQGGELFF
J: TRBJ2-3; V: TRBV29-1; size: NA; D: NA; DNA: TGCAGCGTTGAAAAAACAGCATCCACAGATACGCAGTATTTT; CDR3: CSVEKTASTDTQYF
J: TRBJ2-2; V: TRBV6-1; size: NA; D: NA; DNA: TGTGCCACCAAAAGGGGCCGGAAGGACACCGGGGAGCTGTTTTTT; CDR3: CATKRGRKDTGELFF
J: TRBJ2-7; V: TRBV28; size: few; D: NA; DNA: TGTGCCAGCCCAATGGCCCCGGGCGGCCGGCCGGGACACTACGAGCAGTACTTC; CDR3: CASPMAPGGRPGHYEQYF
J: TRBJ2-7; V: TRBV7-9; size: NA; D: TRBD1; DNA: TGTGCCAGCAGCTTATACCACCGACAGGGGGCAAACGAGCAGTACTTC; CDR3: CASSLYHRQGANEQYF
J: TRBJ1-4; V: TRBV19; size: NA; D: NA; DNA: TGTGCCAGTAGTATCGGGTTTGAAAAACTGTTTTTT; CDR3: CASSIGFEKLFF
J: TRBJ2-2; V: TRBV7-8; size: NA; D: TRBD2; DNA: TGTGCCAGCAGCTCCGGACTAGCGGGAGGGTACACCGGGGAGCTGTTTTTT; CDR3: CASSSGLAGGYTGELFF
J: TRBJ2-5; V: TRBV9; size: NA; D: TRBD2; DNA: TGTGCCAGCAGCGTAGGGGATAGCGGGCTAGTGGAGACCCAGTACTTC; CDR3: CASSVGDSGLVETQYF
J: TRBJ2-3; V: TRBV11-2; size: few; D: NA; DNA: TGTGCCAGCAGCTCTTATCCAGATACGCAGTATTTT; CDR3: CASSSYPDTQYF
J: TRBJ2-3; V: TRBV4-2; size: NA; D: TRBD2; DNA: TGTGCCAGCAGCCAAGATAGCGGGGATACGCAGTATTTT; CDR3: CASSQDSGDTQYF
J: TRBJ2-7; V: TRBV5-1; size: NA; D: TRBD1; DNA: TGCGCCAGCAGCTGGACAGGTCCCCCCTACGAGCAGTACTTC; CDR3: CASSWTGPPYEQYF
J: TRBJ2-1; V: TRBV19; size: NA; D: TRBD2; DNA: TGTGCCAGTAGTCCCACTAGCGGGAGGGCCGATGAGCAGTTCTTC; CDR3: CASSPTSGRADEQFF
J: TRBJ2-3; V: TRBV30; size: NA; D: TRBD2; DNA: TGTGCCTGGAGTGTAGCCGGGAGGGCCACAGATACGCAGTATTTT; CDR3: CAWSVAGRATDTQYF
J: TRBJ2-1; V: TRBV7-8; size: once; D: TRBD2; DNA: TGTGCCAGCAGCTTTTTACTAGCGGGAGAGGGGGTCAATGAGCAGTTCTTC; CDR3: CASSFLLAGEGVNEQFF
J: TRBJ1-1; V: TRBV11-2; size: NA; D: NA; DNA: TGTGCCAGCAGCCCAGGACAGATACAAGCTTTCTTT; CDR3: CASSPGQIQAFF
J: TRBJ2-2; V: TRBV6-6; size: NA; D: NA; DNA: TGTGCCAGCAGTTACGGACACCTGAACACCGGGGAGCTGTTTTTT; CDR3: CASSYGHLNTGELFF
J: TRBJ2-1; V: TRBV10-3; size: NA; D: NA; DNA: TGTGCCATCAGTGAGAGGCGGCTAGCCAATGAGCAGTTCTTC; CDR3: CAISERRLANEQFF
J: TRBJ1-3; V: TRBV28; size: once; D: NA; DNA: TGTGCCAGCAGCCCTGGAGGGGCCGGAAACACCATATATTTT; CDR3: CASSPGGAGNTIYF
J: TRBJ2-7; V: TRBV7-2; size: NA; D: NA; DNA: TGTGCCAGCAGCGTCGAGGGCGGCGGAGCCTACGAGCAGTACTTC; CDR3: CASSVEGGGAYEQYF
J: TRBJ1-2; V: TRBV11-3; size: NA; D: TRBD1; DNA: TGTGCCAGCAAACCAGGGGGCACTAACTATGGCTACACCTTC; CDR3: CASKPGGTNYGYTF
J: TRBJ2-5; V: TRBV19; size: NA; D: TRBD2; DNA: TGTGCCAGTAGTATTTTGAGGGCGGCGGGAGATGAGACCCAGTACTTC; CDR3: CASSILRAAGDETQYF
J: TRBJ2-5; V: TRBV6-1; size: NA; D: TRBD2; DNA: TGTGCCAGCAGTTTAGACACCAGCGGGACCCGGTACTTC; CDR3: CASSLDTSGTRYF
J: TRBJ1-1; V: TRBV4-2; size: NA; D: TRBD1; DNA: TGTGCCAGCAGCCCGGACAGGGCCTCTGAAGCTTTCTTT; CDR3: CASSPDRASEAFF
J: TRBJ2-5; V: TRBV6-6; size: few; D: TRBD1; DNA: TGTGCCAGCAGTTACGAGACAGGGGTTGGGACCCAGTACTTC; CDR3: CASSYETGVGTQYF
J: TRBJ2-1; V: TRBV28; size: NA; D: NA; DNA: TGTGCCAGCAGTTTATCCGGAAACAGGTACAATGAGCAGTTCTTC; CDR3: CASSLSGNRYNEQFF